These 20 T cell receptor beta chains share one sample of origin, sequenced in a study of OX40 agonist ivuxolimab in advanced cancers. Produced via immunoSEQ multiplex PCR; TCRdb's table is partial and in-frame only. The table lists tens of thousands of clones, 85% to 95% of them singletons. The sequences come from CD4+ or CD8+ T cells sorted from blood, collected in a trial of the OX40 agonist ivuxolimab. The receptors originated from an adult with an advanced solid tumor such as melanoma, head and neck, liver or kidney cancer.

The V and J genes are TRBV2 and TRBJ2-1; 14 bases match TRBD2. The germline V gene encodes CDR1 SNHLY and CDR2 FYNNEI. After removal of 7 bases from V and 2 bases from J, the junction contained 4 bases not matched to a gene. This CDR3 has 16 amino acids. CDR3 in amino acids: CASTGTSGGPYNEQFF. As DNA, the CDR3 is TGTGCCAGCACCGGGACTAGCGGGGGCCCCTACAATGAGCAGTTCTTC. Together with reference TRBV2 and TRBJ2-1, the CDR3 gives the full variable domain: EPEVTQTPSHQVTQMGQEVILRCVPISNHLYFYWYRQILGQKVEFLVSFYNNEISEKSEIFDDQFSVERPDGSNFTLKIRSTKLEDSAMYFCASTGTSGGPYNEQFFGPGTRLTVL.

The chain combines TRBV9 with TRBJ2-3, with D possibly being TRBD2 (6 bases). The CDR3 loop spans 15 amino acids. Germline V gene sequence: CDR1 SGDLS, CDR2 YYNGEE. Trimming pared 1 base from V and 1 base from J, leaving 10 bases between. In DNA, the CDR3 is TGTGCCAGCAGCGTAAGGTCGGGGGGCACAGATACGCAGTATTTT. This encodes CASSVRSGGTDTQYF.

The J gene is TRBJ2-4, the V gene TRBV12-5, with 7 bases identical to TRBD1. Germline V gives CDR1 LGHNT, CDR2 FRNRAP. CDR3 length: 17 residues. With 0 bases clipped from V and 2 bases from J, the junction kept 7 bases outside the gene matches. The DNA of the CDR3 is TGTGCTAGTGGTTTGGTTCTGGACAGGACATCCAAAAACATTCAGTACTTC. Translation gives CASGLVLDRTSKNIQYF.

DNA for the CDR3: TGTGCCAGCAGTGACAGGGGCGAGACCGGGGAGCTGTTTTTT. Translated, it gives CASSDRGETGELFF. The chain carries TRBV25-1 and TRBJ2-2; possible D gene TRBD1, 6 bases. There are 14 residues in the CDR3. Trimming pared 3 bases from V and 5 bases from J, leaving 10 bases between. CDR1 is MGHDK and CDR2 is SYGVNS in the germline V gene.

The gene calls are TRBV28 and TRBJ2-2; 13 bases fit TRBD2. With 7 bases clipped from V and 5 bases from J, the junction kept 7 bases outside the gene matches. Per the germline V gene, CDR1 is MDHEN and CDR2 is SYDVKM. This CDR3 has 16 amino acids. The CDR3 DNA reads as TGTGCCAGCACCAGGACTAGCGGGAGAAAGACCGGGGAGCTGTTTTTT. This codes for CASTRTSGRKTGELFF.

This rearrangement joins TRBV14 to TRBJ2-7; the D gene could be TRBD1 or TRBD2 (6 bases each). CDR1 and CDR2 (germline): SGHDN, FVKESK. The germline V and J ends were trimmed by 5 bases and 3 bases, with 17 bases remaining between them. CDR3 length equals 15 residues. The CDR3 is CASSYGEGGHYEQYF. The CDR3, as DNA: TGTGCCAGCAGCTACGGCGAGGGGGGTCACTACGAGCAGTACTTC.

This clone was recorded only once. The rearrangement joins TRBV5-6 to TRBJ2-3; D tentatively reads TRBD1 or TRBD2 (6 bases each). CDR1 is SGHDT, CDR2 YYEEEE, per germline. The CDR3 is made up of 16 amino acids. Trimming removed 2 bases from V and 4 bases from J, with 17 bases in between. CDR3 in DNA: TGTGCCAGCAGCTTTGGGGGGCTCGCGGGACCAGATACGCAGTATTTT. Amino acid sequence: CASSFGGLAGPDTQYF.

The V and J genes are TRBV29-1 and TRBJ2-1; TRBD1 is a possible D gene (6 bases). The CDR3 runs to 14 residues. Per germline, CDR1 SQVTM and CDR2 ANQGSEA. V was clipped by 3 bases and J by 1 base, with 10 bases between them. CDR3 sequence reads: CSVEVRGSYNEQFF. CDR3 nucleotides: TGCAGCGTTGAGGTGAGGGGGTCCTACAATGAGCAGTTCTTC.

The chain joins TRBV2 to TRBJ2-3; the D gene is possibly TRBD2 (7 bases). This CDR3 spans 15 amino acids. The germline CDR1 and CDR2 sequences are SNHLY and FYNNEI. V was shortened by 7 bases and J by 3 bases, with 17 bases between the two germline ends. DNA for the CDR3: TGTGCCAGCACCATAACCGGGGGGCGAACAGATACGCAGTATTTT. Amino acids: CASTITGGRTDTQYF.

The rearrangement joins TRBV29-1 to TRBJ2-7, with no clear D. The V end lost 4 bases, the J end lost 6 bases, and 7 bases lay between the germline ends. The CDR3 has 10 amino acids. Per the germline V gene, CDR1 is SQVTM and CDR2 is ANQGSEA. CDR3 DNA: TGCAGCGTTGTAAAGGGCGAGCAGTACTTC. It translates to CSVVKGEQYF.

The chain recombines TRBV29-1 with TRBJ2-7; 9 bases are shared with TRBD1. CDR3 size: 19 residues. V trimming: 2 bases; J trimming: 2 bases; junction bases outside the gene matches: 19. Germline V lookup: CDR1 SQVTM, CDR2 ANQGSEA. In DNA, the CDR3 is TGCAGCGTTGAATACGGGATGGGACAGGGTAGTTTGTTCGCCTACGAGCAGTACTTC. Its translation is CSVEYGMGQGSLFAYEQYF.

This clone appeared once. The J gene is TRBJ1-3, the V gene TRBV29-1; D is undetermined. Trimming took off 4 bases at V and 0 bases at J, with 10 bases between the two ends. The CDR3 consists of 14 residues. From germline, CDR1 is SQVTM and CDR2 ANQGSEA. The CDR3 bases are TGCAGCGTTGTGGACTGGCACTCTGGAAACACCATATATTTT. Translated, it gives CSVVDWHSGNTIYF.

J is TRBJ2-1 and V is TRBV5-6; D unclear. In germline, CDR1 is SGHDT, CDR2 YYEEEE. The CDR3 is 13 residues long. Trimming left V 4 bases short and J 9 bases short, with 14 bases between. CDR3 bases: TGTGCCAGCAGCGAGGTAGTCCAGAGTGAGCAGTTCTTC. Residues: CASSEVVQSEQFF.

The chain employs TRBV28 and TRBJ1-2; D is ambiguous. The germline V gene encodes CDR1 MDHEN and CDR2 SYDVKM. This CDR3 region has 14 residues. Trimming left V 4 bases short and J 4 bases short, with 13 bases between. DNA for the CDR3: TGTGCCAGCAGTTCCCCGGGTCTTCGCTATGGCTACACCTTC. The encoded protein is CASSSPGLRYGYTF.

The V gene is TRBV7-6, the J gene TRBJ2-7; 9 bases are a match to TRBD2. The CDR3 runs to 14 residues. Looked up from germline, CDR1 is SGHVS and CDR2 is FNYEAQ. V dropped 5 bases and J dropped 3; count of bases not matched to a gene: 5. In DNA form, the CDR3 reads TGTGCCAGCAGCCACATGACTAGCGGCTACGAGCAGTACTTC. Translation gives CASSHMTSGYEQYF.

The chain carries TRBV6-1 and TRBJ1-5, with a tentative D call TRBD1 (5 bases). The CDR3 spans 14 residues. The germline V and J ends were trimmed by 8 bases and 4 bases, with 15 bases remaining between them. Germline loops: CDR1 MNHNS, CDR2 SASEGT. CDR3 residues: CASEAGTENQPQHF. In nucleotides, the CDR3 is TGTGCCAGCGAAGCAGGGACGGAGAATCAGCCCCAGCATTTT.

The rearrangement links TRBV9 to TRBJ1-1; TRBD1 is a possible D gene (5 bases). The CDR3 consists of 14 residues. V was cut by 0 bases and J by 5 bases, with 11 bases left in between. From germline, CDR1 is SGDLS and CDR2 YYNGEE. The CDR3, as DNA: TGTGCCAGCAGCGTAGGGTCGGGGGAGACTGAAGCTTTCTTT. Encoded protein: CASSVGSGETEAFF.

As DNA, the CDR3 is TGTGCCAGCAGCAAGGGGGGGAGCTCCTACAATGAGCAGTTCTTC. Its translation is CASSKGGSSYNEQFF. The chain couples TRBV7-2 to TRBJ2-1, with D possibly TRBD2 on 7 matching bases. The CDR3 is 15 residues long. Trimming pared 5 bases from V and 0 bases from J, leaving 11 bases between. CDR1 is SGHTA, CDR2 FQGNSA, per germline.

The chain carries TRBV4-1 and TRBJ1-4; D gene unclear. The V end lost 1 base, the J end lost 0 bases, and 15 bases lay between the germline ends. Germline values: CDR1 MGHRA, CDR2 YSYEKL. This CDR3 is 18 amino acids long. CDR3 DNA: TGCGCCAGCAGCCAAGTAGGACGGAGGACTGCAACTAATGAAAAACTGTTTTTT. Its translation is CASSQVGRRTATNEKLFF.

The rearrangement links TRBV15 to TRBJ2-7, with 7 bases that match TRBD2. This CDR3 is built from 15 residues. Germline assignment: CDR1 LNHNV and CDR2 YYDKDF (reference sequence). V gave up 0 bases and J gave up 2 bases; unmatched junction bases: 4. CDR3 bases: TGTGCCACCAGCAGAGACCGCGGGAGCACCTACGAGCAGTACTTC. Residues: CATSRDRGSTYEQYF.